This TCR beta chain appears in the sequencing data of a study of T cell responses to AZD1222 COVID-19 vaccine. Study-wide results and caveats: AZD1222 recipients seropositive at baseline numbered only six. Close to half of all spike-specific TCRs reportedly target regions of the variants that are unmutated. The breadth and depth of Spike-specific TCRs increased once two AZD1222 doses had been given.

This clone was detected only once. Its antigen remains unidentified. Trimming pared 11 bases from V and 4 bases from J, leaving 18 bases between. Germline V gene lookup returns CDR1 MNHEY and CDR2 SVGAGI. The CDR3 sequence is 13 residues long. The data were produced by immunoSEQ multiplex PCR, yet TCRdb's version contains in-frame clones alone and is incomplete. The table lists 150,000 to 200,000 clones, about 87% of them singletons. This receptor was taken from an adult in good health. This sequence joins TRBV6-5 and TRBJ2-7, with a weak D call TRBD2 (6 bases). Sample: peripheral blood, taken on day 0 of MenACWY control vaccination. CDR3: CAGGSSEAYEQYF. CDR3 sequence (DNA): TGTGCCGGGGGATCTAGCGAGGCTTACGAGCAGTACTTC.